The 32 T cell receptor beta chains below were found in one sample sequenced in a study of blood T cell repertoires in COVID-19. Clones were read by immunoSEQ multiplex PCR, and TCRdb kept only the in-frame ones, dropping some. The sample yields under 350,000 clones, roughly nine tenths seen once. The sequenced sample consisted of PBMCs or T cells enriched from blood (not recorded which). The receptors were gathered from a woman aged 40-49 years who had recovered from COVID-19.

The chain employs TRBV7-2 and TRBJ2-5; D is possibly TRBD1 (5 bases). This CDR3 is built from 13 residues. The germline gives CDR1 SGHTA, CDR2 FQGNSA. The V end was cut by 5 bases, the J end by 4 bases, with 11 bases between. In nucleotides, the CDR3 is TGTGCCAGCAGCGATCTTAGGGGAGAGACCCAGTACTTC. The encoded protein is CASSDLRGETQYF.

This clone has more than one count but fewer than ten. V usage is TRBV6-4 and J usage is TRBJ2-3; 9 nucleotides match TRBD2. Trimming cost V 6 bases and J 6 bases; bases outside gene matches: 10. There are 15 residues in the CDR3. Germline loops: CDR1 MRHNA, CDR2 SNTAGT. The CDR3 DNA is TGTGCCAGCAGGAATAGCGGGAGAGGATGGGATACGCAGTATTTT. Translated: CASRNSGRGWDTQYF.

V is TRBV29-1 and J is TRBJ1-4; D is possibly TRBD1 (6 bases). This CDR3 contains 13 residues. The germline V and J ends were trimmed by 6 bases and 0 bases, with 8 bases remaining between them. Germline-derived CDR1 and CDR2 are SQVTM and ANQGSEA. The CDR3: CSVRQATNEKLFF. The CDR3 DNA sequence: TGCAGCGTCCGACAGGCAACTAATGAAAAACTGTTTTTT.

The table lists this clone with a count of one. The chain uses TRBV12-3 or TRBV12-4 and TRBJ1-2, with 9 bases identical to TRBD1. The CDR3 length is 13 residues. After removal of 7 bases from V and 4 bases from J, the junction contained 4 bases not matched to a gene. This chain's CDR3 is CASTMTGGYGYTF. CDR3 coding DNA: TGTGCCAGCACCATGACAGGGGGCTATGGCTACACCTTC.

This chain connects TRBV30 to TRBJ1-2, with TRBD1 matching 8 bases. The germline V gene has CDR1 GTSNPN and CDR2 SVGIG (reference sequence). V was pared by 4 bases and J by 8 bases, with 15 bases of the junction left unmatched. This CDR3 has 15 residues. CDR3 sequence reads: CAWTRRGTGLGGYTF. CDR3 DNA: TGTGCCTGGACCAGACGGGGGACAGGATTGGGCGGCTACACCTTC.

The chain has TRBV7-6 and TRBJ1-1; D is ambiguous. This CDR3 comprises 13 residues. V was cut by 7 bases and J by 0 bases, with 9 bases left in between. Germline CDR1 is SGHVS and CDR2 is FNYEAQ. Here the CDR3 DNA reads TGTGCCAGCACTGAGAGGATGAACACTGAAGCTTTCTTT. Translation gives CASTERMNTEAFF.

The chain joins TRBV4-1 to TRBJ1-4; no firm D call. The CDR3 runs to 14 residues. With 2 bases removed from V and 7 bases from J, the gap between germline ends came to 11 bases. The germline V gene encodes CDR1 MGHRA and CDR2 YSYEKL. The CDR3 region is CASSQRRVPEKLFF. CDR3 in DNA: TGCGCCAGCAGCCAACGGAGGGTTCCTGAAAAACTGTTTTTT.

The chain carries TRBV4-2 and TRBJ1-1; TRBD1 aligns across 9 bases. Trimming cost V 0 bases and J 6 bases; bases outside gene matches: 5. Germline lookup yields CDR1 LGHNA and CDR2 YNFKEQ. This CDR3 spans 15 amino acids. In nucleotides, the CDR3 is TGTGCCAGCAGCCAAGATAGACAGGGGGTTTCTGAAGCTTTCTTT. It codes for CASSQDRQGVSEAFF.

The chain uses TRBV4-1 and TRBJ2-1; TRBD2 is a possible D gene (6 bases). V was clipped by 0 bases and J by 7 bases, with 13 bases between them. Germline loops: CDR1 MGHRA, CDR2 YSYEKL. The CDR3 covers 15 residues. CDR3 in DNA: TGCGCCAGCAGCCAAGATCAGGCGGGGAAGAATGAGCAGTTCTTC. Amino acids: CASSQDQAGKNEQFF.

The genes are TRBV5-1 and TRBJ1-2; 9 bases line up with TRBD1. This CDR3 spans 20 amino acids. Germline CDR1 is SGHRS and CDR2 is YFSETQ. V dropped 5 bases and J dropped 4; count of bases not matched to a gene: 24. CDR3 coding DNA: TGCGCCAGCAGTTTCCATCGCTTGGGACAGGGAATGACCCCCCTCTATGGCTACACCTTC. This encodes CASSFHRLGQGMTPLYGYTF.

The chain carries TRBV2 and TRBJ2-7; possibly TRBD1 for D (6 bases). This CDR3 spans 13 amino acids. Germline-derived CDR1 and CDR2 are SNHLY and FYNNEI. Trimming stripped 8 bases from V and 6 bases from J, with 17 bases between. The CDR3 here is CASFSGEGGEQYF. The CDR3 bases are TGTGCCAGCTTCTCAGGGGAAGGGGGCGAGCAGTACTTC.

The rearrangement uses TRBV3-1 (or the pseudogene TRBV3-2) and TRBJ2-1; a weak D match, TRBD2 (5 bases). CDR3 length equals 15 residues. V was pared by 4 bases and J by 0 bases, with 10 bases between. Germline values: CDR1 LGHDT, CDR2 YNNKEL (reference sequence). Here the CDR3 reads CASSLGESSYNEQFF. The CDR3 DNA follows: TGTGCCAGCAGCCTGGGAGAGAGCTCCTACAATGAGCAGTTCTTC.

The rearrangement joins TRBV2 to TRBJ2-3; TRBD2 matches 14 bases. CDR1 and CDR2 from the germline V gene are SNHLY and FYNNEI. The V gene end was trimmed by 6 bases and the J gene end by 5 bases; junction bases not matched to a gene: 7. The CDR3 has 16 amino acids. The CDR3 DNA reads TGTGCCAGCAGCCGACTAGCGGGGGGGCAGTTAGATACGCAGTATTTT. Protein sequence: CASSRLAGGQLDTQYF.

In its sample, this clone was seen a few times. The rearrangement joins TRBV6-5 to TRBJ2-7, with 8 bases aligning to TRBD2. The CDR3 sequence is 15 residues long. Unmatched junction bases numbered 6, after V lost 5 bases and J lost 0 bases. Germline CDR1 MNHEY, CDR2 SVGAGI. CDR3 residues: CASSLTSAYSYEQYF. In DNA, the CDR3 is TGTGCCAGCAGTCTGACTAGCGCCTACTCCTACGAGCAGTACTTC.

J is TRBJ2-3 and V is TRBV27; 9 bases are shared with TRBD1. Trimming removed 1 base from V and 3 bases from J; junction bases left unmatched: 5. This CDR3 is built from 16 residues. The V gene's germline CDR1 is MNHEY and CDR2 SMNVEV (reference sequence). This chain's CDR3 is CASSLYRGLETDTQYF. The CDR3 nucleotides read TGTGCCAGCAGTTTATACAGGGGGCTAGAGACAGATACGCAGTATTTT.

This chain joins TRBV5-1 and TRBJ2-2; D uncertain. V gave up 4 bases and J gave up 0 bases, with 10 bases separating them. This CDR3 has 15 residues. Germline V gene lookup returns CDR1 SGHRS and CDR2 YFSETQ. CDR3 DNA: TGCGCCAGCAGCCTTGACACCACGAACACCGGGGAGCTGTTTTTT. Its protein product is CASSLDTTNTGELFF.

The CDR3, as DNA: TGTGCCAGCAGTGGGGAGACAGGGGACCTGGGGTATGGCTACACCTTC. Its protein is CASSGETGDLGYGYTF. The chain carries TRBV2 and TRBJ1-2, with TRBD1 matching over 8 bases. CDR3 length: 16 amino acids. CDR1 is SNHLY, CDR2 FYNNEI, per germline. With V trimmed by 4 bases and J by 5 bases, 12 bases remained unmatched.

Comments on this clone: Other DNA sequences from this sample encode an identical CDR3 as well. The chain employs TRBV18 and TRBJ1-1, with 8 positions matching TRBD1. CDR3 length equals 15 residues. Germline loops: CDR1 KGHSH, CDR2 LQKENI. The junction had 3 bases not matched to a gene; V was cut back by 3 bases and J by 0 bases. CDR3 DNA sequence: TGTGCCAGCTCACCGAGGACAGGGATGAACACTGAAGCTTTCTTT. Its translation is CASSPRTGMNTEAFF.

The chain recombines TRBV19 with TRBJ1-1; 7 bases agree with TRBD1. The CDR3 is made up of 14 amino acids. From germline, CDR1 is LNHDA and CDR2 SQIVND (reference sequence). The V and J ends lost 6 bases and 4 bases, in that order; junction bases with no gene match: 8. CDR3 region: CASSKQQGSTEAFF. The CDR3 nucleotides read TGTGCCAGTAGCAAGCAACAGGGGAGCACTGAAGCTTTCTTT.

The genes are TRBV9 and TRBJ2-2; tentatively, D is TRBD2 (7 bases). The length of the CDR3 is 15 residues. V was clipped by 0 bases and J by 3 bases, with 9 bases between them. CDR1 and CDR2 (germline): SGDLS, YYNGEE. The CDR3 loop reads CASSVGGGHTGELFF. CDR3 DNA sequence: TGTGCCAGCAGCGTAGGGGGGGGGCACACCGGGGAGCTGTTTTTT.

This chain connects TRBV7-8 to TRBJ1-5, with TRBD1 as a possible D gene (6 bases). The length of the CDR3 is 17 residues. With 4 bases removed from V and 4 bases from J, the gap between germline ends came to 20 bases. Germline lookup yields CDR1 SGHVS and CDR2 FQNEAQ. CDR3 DNA sequence: TGTGCCAGCAGCTACCACAGGGTATTTTCTTCGAATCAGCCCCAGCATTTT. Amino acids: CASSYHRVFSSNQPQHF.

The J gene is TRBJ2-6, the V gene TRBV18; D is unresolved. Looked up from germline, CDR1 is KGHSH and CDR2 is LQKENI. The CDR3 runs 15 residues. V lost 8 bases to trimming and J lost 0 bases, with 11 bases between them. The CDR3 coding sequence is TGTGCCAGCCTAGACCTGGGCTCTGGGGCCAACGTCCTGACTTTC. It specifies CASLDLGSGANVLTF.

This rearrangement joins TRBV27 to TRBJ1-5; D is unresolved. The ends were cut back, 5 bases at V and 6 bases at J, with 11 bases in the middle. Germline-derived CDR1 and CDR2 are MNHEY and SMNVEV (reference sequence). CDR3 size: 13 residues. CDR3 coding DNA: TGTGCCAGCAGTCCACGGTCCTCTCAGCCCCAGCATTTT. It yields the protein CASSPRSSQPQHF.

The chain recombines TRBV28 with TRBJ2-7; 8 bases line up with TRBD1. CDR1 is MDHEN and CDR2 is SYDVKM in the germline V gene. The J segment lost 4 bases and the V segment lost 2 bases, leaving 4 bases of the junction unmatched. The CDR3 is 14 amino acids. The CDR3 DNA follows: TGTGCCAGCAGTTTAGGGGACAGGTGGTACGAGCAGTACTTC. It codes for CASSLGDRWYEQYF.

This clone appeared once. The V call is TRBV3-1 (or the pseudogene TRBV3-2), the J call TRBJ1-1, with no clear D. The V gene's germline CDR1 is LGHDT and CDR2 YNNKEL (reference sequence). The V end lost 5 bases, the J end lost 1 base, and 8 bases lay between the germline ends. The CDR3 spans 13 residues. Here the CDR3 reads CASSAVTNTEAFF. For the CDR3, the DNA is TGTGCCAGCAGCGCGGTTACGAACACTGAAGCTTTCTTT.

This chain links TRBV11-3 with TRBJ1-2, with 11 bases lining up with TRBD1. The germline V gene encodes CDR1 SGHNT and CDR2 YENEEA. The length of the CDR3 is 15 residues. After removal of 9 bases from V and 7 bases from J, the junction contained 13 bases not matched to a gene. The CDR3 bases are TGTGCCAGGCCTTATCGGGACAGGGGGATTCGTGGCTACACCTTC. Its translation: CARPYRDRGIRGYTF. Looking up the rest from reference TRBV11-3 and TRBJ1-2 gives the full variable domain: EAGVVQSPRYKIIEKKQPVAFWCNPISGHNTLYWYLQNLGQGPELLIRYENEEAVDDSQLPKDRFSAERLKGVDSTLKIQPAELGDSAVYLCARPYRDRGIRGYTFGSGTRLTVV.

The J gene is TRBJ2-1, the V gene TRBV13; the match to TRBD1 covers 7 bases. This CDR3 region has 11 residues. Germline CDR1 and CDR2: PRHDT and FYEKMQ (reference sequence). The J segment lost 9 bases and the V segment lost 4 bases, leaving 0 bases of the junction unmatched. The CDR3 sequence: CASSWTGEQFF. Here the CDR3 DNA reads TGTGCCAGCAGCTGGACAGGTGAGCAGTTCTTC.

CDR3 protein: CASRFWTSYEQYF. The CDR3 nucleotides are TGTGCAAGTCGCTTTTGGACTTCCTACGAGCAGTACTTC. J is TRBJ2-7 and V is TRBV12-2; the table calls TRBD2, which could not be checked here. TRBV12-2 is a recognized pseudogene. There are 13 residues in the CDR3.

CDR3 protein: CASTSGGTNYGYTF. The CDR3 DNA is TGTGCCAGCACCTCAGGGGGCACTAACTATGGCTACACCTTC. The rearrangement joins TRBV6-5 to TRBJ1-2, with TRBD1 identical over 8 bases. The CDR3 is 14 amino acids. Germline trimming cut 7 bases from V and 0 bases from J; bases unmatched to any gene: 4. Germline CDR1 is MNHEY and CDR2 is SVGAGI.

The chain links TRBV2 to TRBJ1-4; D not resolved. CDR1 is SNHLY, CDR2 FYNNEI, per germline. This CDR3 region has 14 residues. With 2 bases removed from V and 8 bases from J, the gap between germline ends came to 12 bases. In DNA form, the CDR3 reads TGTGCCAGCAGTGAACTGGGAGTTTACGAAAAACTGTTTTTT. This encodes CASSELGVYEKLFF.

V usage is TRBV5-1 and J usage is TRBJ1-4, with D possibly being TRBD1 (5 bases). V gave up 4 bases and J gave up 6 bases, with 16 bases separating them. The CDR3 is made up of 15 amino acids. Germline V gives CDR1 SGHRS, CDR2 YFSETQ. The CDR3 bases are TGCGCCAGCAGCCTGGCCACATTAGGGGATGAAAAACTGTTTTTT. Its protein product is CASSLATLGDEKLFF.

The CDR3 here is CASSLQRMNTEAFF. The CDR3, as DNA: TGCGCCAGCAGCTTGCAGCGGATGAACACTGAAGCTTTCTTT. The V and J genes are TRBV5-1 and TRBJ1-1; D uncertain. CDR3 size: 14 residues. V was cut by 1 base and J by 0 bases, with 7 bases left in between. Germline CDR1 reads SGHRS; CDR2 reads YFSETQ.